This TCR beta chain was captured by sequencing in a study of blood T cell repertoires in COVID-19. Across the whole study: Acute and convalescent COVID-19 specimens originated in the United States, Italy and Spain.

Germline V gives CDR1 SGHNT, CDR2 YENEEA. Trimming cost V 5 bases and J 4 bases; bases outside gene matches: 10. The CDR3 sequence is 16 residues long. This clone has only one observation. Produced via immunoSEQ multiplex PCR; TCRdb's table is partial and in-frame only. Among approximately 250,000 clones listed, about 79% were seen once. The receptor was derived from a woman in her 40s who had recovered from COVID-19. The rearrangement uses TRBV11-3 and TRBJ2-3; 9 bases line up with TRBD1. The sequenced sample consisted of peripheral blood. The DNA for the CDR3 is TGTGCCAGCAGCCGTCGAGGGGGACAGGGACCAGATACGCAGTATTTT. It specifies CASSRRGGQGPDTQYF.